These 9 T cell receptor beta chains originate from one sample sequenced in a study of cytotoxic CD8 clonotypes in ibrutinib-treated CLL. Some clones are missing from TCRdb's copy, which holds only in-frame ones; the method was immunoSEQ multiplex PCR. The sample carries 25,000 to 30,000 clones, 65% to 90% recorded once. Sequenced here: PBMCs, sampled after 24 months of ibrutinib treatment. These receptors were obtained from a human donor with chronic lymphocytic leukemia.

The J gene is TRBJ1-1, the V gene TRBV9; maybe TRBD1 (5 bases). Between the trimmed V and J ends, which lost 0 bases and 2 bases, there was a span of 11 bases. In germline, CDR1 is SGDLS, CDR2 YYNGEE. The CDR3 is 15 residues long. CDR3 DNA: TGTGCCAGCAGCGTAGTAGGGGCCCAAAACACTGAAGCTTTCTTT. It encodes CASSVVGAQNTEAFF.

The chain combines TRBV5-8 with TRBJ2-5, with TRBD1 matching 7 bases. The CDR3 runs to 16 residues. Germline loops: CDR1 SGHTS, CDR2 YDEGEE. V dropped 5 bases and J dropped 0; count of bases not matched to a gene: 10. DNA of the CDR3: TGTGCCAGCAGAAGAGGGACAGAATCGTACCAAGAGACCCAGTACTTC. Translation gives CASRRGTESYQETQYF. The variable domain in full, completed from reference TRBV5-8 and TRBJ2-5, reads EAGVTQSPTHLIKTRGQQATLRCSPISGHTSVYWYQQALGLGLQFLLWYDEGEERNRGNFPPRFSGRQFPNYSSELNVNALELEDSALYLCASRRGTESYQETQYFGPGTRLLVL.

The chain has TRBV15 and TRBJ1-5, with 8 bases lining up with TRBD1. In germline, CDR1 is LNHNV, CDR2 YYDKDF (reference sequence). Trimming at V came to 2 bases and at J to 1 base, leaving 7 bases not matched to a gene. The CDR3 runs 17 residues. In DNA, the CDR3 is TGTGCCACCAGCAGAAACTTCGACAGGGGAAGCAATCAGCCCCAGCATTTT. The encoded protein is CATSRNFDRGSNQPQHF.

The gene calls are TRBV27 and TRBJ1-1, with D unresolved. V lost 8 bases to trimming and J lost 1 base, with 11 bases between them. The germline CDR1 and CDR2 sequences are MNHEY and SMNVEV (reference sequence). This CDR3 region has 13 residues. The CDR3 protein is CASGRSKNTEAFF. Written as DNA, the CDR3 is TGTGCCAGCGGACGATCCAAGAACACTGAAGCTTTCTTT.

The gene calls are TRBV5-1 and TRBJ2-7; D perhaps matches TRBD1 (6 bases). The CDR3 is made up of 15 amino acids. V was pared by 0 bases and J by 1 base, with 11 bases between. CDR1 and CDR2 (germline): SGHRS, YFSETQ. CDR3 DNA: TGCGCCAGCAGCTTGGACAGGGTCTTGTCCTACGAGCAGTACTTC. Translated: CASSLDRVLSYEQYF.

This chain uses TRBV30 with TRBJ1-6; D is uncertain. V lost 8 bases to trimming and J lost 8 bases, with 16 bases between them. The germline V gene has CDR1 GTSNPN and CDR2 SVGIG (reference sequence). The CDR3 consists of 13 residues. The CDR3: CAGNGLLDSPLHF. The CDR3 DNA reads TGTGCCGGCAACGGATTGTTGGATTCACCCCTCCACTTT. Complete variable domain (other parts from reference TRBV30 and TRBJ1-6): SQTIHQWPATLVQPVGSPLSLECTVEGTSNPNLYWYRQAAGRGLQLLFYSVGIGQISSEVPQNLSASRPQDRQFILSSKKLLLSDSGFYLCAGNGLLDSPLHFGNGTRLTVT.

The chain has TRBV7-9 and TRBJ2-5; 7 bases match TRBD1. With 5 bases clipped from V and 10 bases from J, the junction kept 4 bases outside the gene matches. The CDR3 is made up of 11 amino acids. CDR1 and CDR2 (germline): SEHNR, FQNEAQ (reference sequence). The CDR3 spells CASSRGPSQYF. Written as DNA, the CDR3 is TGTGCCAGCAGCAGGGGGCCCAGCCAGTACTTC.

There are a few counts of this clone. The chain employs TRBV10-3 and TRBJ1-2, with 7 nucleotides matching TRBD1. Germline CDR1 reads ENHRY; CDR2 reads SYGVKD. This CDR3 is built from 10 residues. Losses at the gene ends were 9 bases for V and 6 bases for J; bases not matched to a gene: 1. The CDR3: CAIGTDGYTF. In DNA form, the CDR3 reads TGTGCCATTGGGACAGATGGCTACACCTTC.

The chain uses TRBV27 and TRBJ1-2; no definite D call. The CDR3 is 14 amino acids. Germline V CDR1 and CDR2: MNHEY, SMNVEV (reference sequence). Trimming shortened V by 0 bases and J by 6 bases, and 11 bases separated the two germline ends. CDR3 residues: CASSLSVRNNGYTF. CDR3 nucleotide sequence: TGTGCCAGCAGTTTATCGGTCAGAAACAATGGCTACACCTTC.